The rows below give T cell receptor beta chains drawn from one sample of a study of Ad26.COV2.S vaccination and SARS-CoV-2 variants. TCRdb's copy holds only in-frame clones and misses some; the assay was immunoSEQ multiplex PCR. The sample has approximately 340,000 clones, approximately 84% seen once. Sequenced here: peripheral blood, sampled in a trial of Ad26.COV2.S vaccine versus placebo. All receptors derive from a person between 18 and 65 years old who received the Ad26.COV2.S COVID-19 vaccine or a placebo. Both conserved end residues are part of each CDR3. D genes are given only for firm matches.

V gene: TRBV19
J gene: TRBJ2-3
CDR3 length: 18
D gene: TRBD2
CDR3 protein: CASSRRTSGGPSTDTQYF

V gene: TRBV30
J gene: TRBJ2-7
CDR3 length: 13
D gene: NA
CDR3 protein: CAWSVTGLVEQYF

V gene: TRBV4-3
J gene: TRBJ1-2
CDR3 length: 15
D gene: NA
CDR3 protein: CASSHETLMNYGYTF

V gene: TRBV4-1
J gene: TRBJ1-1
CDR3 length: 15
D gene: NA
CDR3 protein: CASSQDSYGAQGAFF

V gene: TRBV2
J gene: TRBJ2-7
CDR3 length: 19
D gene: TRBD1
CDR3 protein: CASSEFLALAGTAPYEQYF

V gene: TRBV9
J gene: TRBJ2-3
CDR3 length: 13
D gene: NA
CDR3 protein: CASSVAATDTQYF

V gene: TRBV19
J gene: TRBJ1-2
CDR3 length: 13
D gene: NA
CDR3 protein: CASKRDTYYGYTF

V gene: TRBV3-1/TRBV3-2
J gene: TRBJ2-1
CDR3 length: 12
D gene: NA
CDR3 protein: CASSQAPDYPIF

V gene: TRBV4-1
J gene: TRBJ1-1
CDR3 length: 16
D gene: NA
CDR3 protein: CASSQKKDRRGAEAFF

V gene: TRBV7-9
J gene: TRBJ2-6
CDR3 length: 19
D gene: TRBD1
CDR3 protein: CASSPTQGGNFSGANVLTF

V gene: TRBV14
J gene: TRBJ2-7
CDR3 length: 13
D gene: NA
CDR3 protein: CASSRDPDLEQYF

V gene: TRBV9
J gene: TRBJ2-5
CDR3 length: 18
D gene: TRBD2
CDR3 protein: CASSVALAGGHIQETQYF

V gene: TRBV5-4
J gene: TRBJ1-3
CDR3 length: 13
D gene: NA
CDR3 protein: CASSGSSGNTIYF

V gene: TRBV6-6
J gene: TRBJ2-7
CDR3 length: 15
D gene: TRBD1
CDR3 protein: CASSYSGTGIYEQYF

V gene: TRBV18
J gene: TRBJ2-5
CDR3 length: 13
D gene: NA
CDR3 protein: CASSPDIPETQYF

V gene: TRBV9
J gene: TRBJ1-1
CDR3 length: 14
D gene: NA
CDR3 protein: CASSGTVMNTEAFF

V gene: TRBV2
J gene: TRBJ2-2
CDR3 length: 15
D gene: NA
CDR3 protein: CASNPQAANTGELFF

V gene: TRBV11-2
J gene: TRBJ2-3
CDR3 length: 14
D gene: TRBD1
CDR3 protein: CASSLGQGRDTQYF

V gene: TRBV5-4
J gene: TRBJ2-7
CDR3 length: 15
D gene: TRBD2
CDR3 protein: CASSPAGTSGLEQYF

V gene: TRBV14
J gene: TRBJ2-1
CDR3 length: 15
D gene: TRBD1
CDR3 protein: CASSLLQGTYNEQFF

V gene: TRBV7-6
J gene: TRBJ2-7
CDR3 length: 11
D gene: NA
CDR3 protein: CASSSIRGQYF

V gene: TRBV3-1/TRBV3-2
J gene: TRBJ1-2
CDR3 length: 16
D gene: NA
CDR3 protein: CASSHGGRVVDYGYTF

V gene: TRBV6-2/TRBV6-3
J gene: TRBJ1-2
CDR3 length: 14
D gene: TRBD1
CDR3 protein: CASSWTGLNYGYTF

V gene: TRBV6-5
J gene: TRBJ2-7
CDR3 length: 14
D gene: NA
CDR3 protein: CASRDGDTPYEQYF

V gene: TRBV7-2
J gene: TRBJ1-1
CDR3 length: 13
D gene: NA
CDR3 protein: CASSHKLNTEAFF

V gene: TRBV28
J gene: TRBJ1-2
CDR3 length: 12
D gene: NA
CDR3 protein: CASSIHPQGYTF

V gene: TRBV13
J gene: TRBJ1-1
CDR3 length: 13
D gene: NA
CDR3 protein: CASSRRVNTEAFF

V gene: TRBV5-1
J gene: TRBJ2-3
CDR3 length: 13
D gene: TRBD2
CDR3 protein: CASTRGVTDTQYF

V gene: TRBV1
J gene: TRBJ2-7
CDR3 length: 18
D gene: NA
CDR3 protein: CTSSQETRRTGSSYEQYF

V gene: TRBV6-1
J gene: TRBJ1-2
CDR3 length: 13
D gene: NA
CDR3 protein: CASSEQQLYGYTF

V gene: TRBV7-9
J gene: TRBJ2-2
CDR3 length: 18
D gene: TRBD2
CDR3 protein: CASSLVLAGGRNTGELFF

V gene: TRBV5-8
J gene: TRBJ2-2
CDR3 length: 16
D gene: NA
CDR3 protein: CASRHGTTLNTGELFF

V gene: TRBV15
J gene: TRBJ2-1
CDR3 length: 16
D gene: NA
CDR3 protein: CATSRDGGALYNEQFF

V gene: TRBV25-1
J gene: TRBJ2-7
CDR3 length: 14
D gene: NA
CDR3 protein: CASSEDRGSYEQYF

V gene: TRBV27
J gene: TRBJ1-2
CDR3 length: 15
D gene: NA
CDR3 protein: CASSLLGASNYGYTF

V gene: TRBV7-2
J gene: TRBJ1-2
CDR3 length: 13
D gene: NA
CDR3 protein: CASSLGQGYGYTF

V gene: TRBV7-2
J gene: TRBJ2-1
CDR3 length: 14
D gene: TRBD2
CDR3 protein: CASSLASGRGEQFF

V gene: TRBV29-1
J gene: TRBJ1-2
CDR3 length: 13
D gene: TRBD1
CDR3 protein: CSVENWTGAGYTF

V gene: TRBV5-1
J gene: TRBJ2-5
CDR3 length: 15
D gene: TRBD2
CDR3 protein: CASTMAGGSQETQYF

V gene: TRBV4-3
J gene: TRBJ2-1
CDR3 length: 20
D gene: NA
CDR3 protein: CASSQDSPRAGAYSYNEQFF

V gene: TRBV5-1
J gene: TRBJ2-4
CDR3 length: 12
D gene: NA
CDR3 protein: CASSLGGVEAYF

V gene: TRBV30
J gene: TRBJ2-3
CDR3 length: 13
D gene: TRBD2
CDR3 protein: CAWRLAGADTQYF

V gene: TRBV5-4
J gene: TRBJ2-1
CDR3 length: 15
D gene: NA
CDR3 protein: CASSWAGGSYNEQFF

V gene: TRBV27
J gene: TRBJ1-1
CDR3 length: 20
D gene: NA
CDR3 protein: CASSLSIRGARRLMNTEAFF